The present entry profiles one TCR beta chain with its context. This sample was included in a study of T cell changes during pregnancy in multiple sclerosis. Produced via immunoSEQ multiplex PCR; TCRdb's table is partial and in-frame only. The sample consists of almost 50,000 clones, about 91% of them appearing once. The length of the CDR3 is 13 residues. Germline lookup yields CDR1 MNHEY and CDR2 SVGAGI. V lost 2 bases to trimming and J lost 7 bases, with 11 bases between them. The sample was CD8+ T cells from peripheral blood mononuclear cells, taken after pregnancy. The rearrangement uses TRBV6-5 and TRBJ1-2; D not certain. The TCR originated in a female donor with multiple sclerosis, enrolled in a pregnancy study. The CDR3 DNA reads TGTGCCAGCAGTTACCAGGATTTTAGTGGCTACACCTTC. Translating gives CASSYQDFSGYTF.